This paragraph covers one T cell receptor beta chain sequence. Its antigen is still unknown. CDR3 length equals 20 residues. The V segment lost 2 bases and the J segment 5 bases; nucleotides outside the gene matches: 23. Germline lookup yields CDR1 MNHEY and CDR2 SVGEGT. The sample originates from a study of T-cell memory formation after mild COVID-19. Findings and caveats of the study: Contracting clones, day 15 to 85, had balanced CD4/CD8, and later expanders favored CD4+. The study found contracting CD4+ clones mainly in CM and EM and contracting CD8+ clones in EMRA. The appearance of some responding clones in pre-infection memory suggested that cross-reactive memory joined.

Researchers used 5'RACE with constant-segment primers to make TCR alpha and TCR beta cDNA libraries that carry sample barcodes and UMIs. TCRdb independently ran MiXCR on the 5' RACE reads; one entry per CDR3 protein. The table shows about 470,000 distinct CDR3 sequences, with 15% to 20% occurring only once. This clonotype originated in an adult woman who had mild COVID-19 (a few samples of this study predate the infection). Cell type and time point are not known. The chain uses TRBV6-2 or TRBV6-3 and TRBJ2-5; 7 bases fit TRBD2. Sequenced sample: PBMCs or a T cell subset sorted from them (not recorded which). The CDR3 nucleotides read TGTGCCAGCAGTTACCCCACACACTCGGTTAGCGGGTCGTCGGGGGAGACCCAGTACTTC. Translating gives CASSYPTHSVSGSSGETQYF.